This TCR beta chain is drawn from a study of cytomegalovirus exposure and HLA in healthy donors. Overall study results and limits: Most likely, a cluster of highly shared sequence variants arose as a sequencing artifact. The investigators catalogued 150 to 200 TCR beta chains as cytomegalovirus-associated. Sequencing depth roughly uniform across donors was assumed in presence/absence analyses.

In this sample, this clone turned up a few times. The antigen is unknown. Trimming took 7 bases from V and 0 from J, leaving 9 bases between them. Germline values: CDR1 MNHNS, CDR2 SASEGT. The length of the CDR3 is 14 residues. The PCR used 60 Vbeta and 13 Jbeta primers. Profiling relied on immunoSEQ multiplex PCR, and the TCRdb table lists in-frame clones only, not all of them. The table lists 45,000 to 60,000 clones, 60% to 75% of them singletons. The chain carries TRBV6-1 and TRBJ2-2, with a weak D call TRBD2 (6 bases). The clonotype originates from a woman aged 45 to 65 in good health and CMV-seronegative. Sample: PBMCs. DNA of the CDR3: TGTGCCAGCACCCGACTAGCGAACACCGGGGAGCTGTTTTTT. Translating it yields CASTRLANTGELFF.